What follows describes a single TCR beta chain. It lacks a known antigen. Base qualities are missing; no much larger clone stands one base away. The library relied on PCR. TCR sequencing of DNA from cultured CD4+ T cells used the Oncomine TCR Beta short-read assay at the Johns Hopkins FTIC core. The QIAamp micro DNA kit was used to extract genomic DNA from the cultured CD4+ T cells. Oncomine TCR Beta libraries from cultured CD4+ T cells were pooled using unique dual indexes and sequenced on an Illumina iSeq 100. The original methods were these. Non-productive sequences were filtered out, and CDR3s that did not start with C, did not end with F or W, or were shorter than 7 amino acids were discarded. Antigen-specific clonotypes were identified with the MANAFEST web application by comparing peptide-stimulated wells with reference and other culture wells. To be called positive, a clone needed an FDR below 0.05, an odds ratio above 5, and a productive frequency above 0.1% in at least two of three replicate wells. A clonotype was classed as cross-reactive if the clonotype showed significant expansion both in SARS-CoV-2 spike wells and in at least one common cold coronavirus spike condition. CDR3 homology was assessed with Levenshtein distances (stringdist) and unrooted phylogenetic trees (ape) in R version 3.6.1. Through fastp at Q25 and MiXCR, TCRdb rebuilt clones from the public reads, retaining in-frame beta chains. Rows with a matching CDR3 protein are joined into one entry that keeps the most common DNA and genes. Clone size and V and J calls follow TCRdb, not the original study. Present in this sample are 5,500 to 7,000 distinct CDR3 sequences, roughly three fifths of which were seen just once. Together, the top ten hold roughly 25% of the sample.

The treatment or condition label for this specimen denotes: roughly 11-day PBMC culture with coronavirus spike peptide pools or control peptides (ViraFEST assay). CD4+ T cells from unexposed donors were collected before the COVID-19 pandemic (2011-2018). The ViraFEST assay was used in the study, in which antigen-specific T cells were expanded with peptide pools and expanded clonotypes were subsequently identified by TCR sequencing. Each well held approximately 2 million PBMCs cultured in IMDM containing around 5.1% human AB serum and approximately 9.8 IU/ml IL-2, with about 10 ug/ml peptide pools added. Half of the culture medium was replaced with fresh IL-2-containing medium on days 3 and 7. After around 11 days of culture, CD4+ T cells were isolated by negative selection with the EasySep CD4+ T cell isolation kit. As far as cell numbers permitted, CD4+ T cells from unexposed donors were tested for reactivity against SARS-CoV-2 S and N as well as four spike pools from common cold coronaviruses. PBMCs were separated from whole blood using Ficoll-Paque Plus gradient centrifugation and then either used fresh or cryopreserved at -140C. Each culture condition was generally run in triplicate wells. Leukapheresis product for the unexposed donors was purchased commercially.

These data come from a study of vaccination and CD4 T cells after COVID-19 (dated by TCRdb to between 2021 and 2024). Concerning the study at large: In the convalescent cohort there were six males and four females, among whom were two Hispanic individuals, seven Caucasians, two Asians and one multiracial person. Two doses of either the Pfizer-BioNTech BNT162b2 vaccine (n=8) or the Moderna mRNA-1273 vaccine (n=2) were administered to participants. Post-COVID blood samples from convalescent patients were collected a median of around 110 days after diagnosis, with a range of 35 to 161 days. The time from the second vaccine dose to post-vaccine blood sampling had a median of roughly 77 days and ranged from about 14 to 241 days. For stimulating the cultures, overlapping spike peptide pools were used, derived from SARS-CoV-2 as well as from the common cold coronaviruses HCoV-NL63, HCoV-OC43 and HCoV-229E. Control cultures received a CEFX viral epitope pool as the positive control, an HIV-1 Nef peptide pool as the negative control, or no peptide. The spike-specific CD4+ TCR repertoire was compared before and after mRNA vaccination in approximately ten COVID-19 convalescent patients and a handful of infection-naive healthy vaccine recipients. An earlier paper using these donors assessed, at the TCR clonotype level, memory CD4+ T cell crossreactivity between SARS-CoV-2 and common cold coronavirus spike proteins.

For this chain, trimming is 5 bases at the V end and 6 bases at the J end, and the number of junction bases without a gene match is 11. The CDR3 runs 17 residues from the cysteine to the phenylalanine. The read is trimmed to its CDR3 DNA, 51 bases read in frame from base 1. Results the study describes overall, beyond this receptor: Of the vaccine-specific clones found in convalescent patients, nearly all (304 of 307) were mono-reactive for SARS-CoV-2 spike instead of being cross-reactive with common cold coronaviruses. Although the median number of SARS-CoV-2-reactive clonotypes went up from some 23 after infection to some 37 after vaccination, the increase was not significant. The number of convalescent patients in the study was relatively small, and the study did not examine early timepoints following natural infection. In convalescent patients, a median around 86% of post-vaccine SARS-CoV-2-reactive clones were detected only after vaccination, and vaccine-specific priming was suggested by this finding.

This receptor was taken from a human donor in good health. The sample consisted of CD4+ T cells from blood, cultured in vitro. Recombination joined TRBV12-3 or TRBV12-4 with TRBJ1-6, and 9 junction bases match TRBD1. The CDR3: CASSDTSGTGFNSPLHF. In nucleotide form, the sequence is TGTGCCAGCAGTGATACCTCCGGGACAGGGTTTAATTCACCCCTCCACTTT.